Listed below are T cell receptor beta chains from one sample, sequenced in a study of cytomegalovirus exposure and HLA in healthy donors. Profiling relied on immunoSEQ multiplex PCR, and the TCRdb table lists in-frame clones only, not all of them. The table lists around 120,000 clones, around 90% of them singletons. Material for sequencing was PBMCs. The receptors originated from a woman under 30 in good health and CMV-seronegative. The CDR3 runs from the conserved cysteine through the conserved F or W. D genes are given only for firm matches. Part of the rows lack a size; the others show once, few, many or a class for expanded clones.

>once|TRBJ2-5|TRBV9|TRBD1
TGTGCCAGCAGCGTAGACGACAGGGGGCGAGAGACCCAGTACTTC
CASSVDDRGRETQYF
>-|TRBJ2-3|TRBV28|TRBD2
TGTGCCAGCAGTCGGACTAGCGGGGTGACAGATACGCAGTATTTT
CASSRTSGVTDTQYF
>-|TRBJ1-1|TRBV19|-
TGTGCCGTACGGAGAGAAAGCACTGAAGCTTTCTTT
CAVRRESTEAFF
>-|TRBJ2-2|TRBV23-1|TRBD1
TGCGCCAGCAGTCTGGGGACAGGGGTCGACACCGGGGAGCTGTTTTTT
CASSLGTGVDTGELFF
>-|TRBJ2-7|TRBV13|-
TGTGCCAGCAGCTTAGGGACAGGTCTCTACGAGCAGTACTTC
CASSLGTGLYEQYF
>-|TRBJ1-3|TRBV6-1|-
TGTGCCAGCAGCGGGTCCGTAGGCTCTGGAAACACCATATATTTT
CASSGSVGSGNTIYF
>-|TRBJ2-7|TRBV4-2|TRBD2
TGTGCCAGCAGCCAGCCCGGGACTAGCGGGACTACCTACGAGCAGTACTTC
CASSQPGTSGTTYEQYF
>-|TRBJ1-5|TRBV5-6|-
TGTGCCAGCAGCTTGTTGGACAGACGGGATCAGCCCCAGCATTTT
CASSLLDRRDQPQHF
>-|TRBJ2-3|TRBV5-4|-
TGTGCCAGCAGCTTGTTTCTAGCAGGCACAGATACGCAGTATTTT
CASSLFLAGTDTQYF
>-|TRBJ1-1|TRBV15|-
TGTGCCACCAGCGAGACTTCGGACACTGAAGCTTTCTTT
CATSETSDTEAFF
>-|TRBJ2-1|TRBV5-1|-
TGCGCCAGCAGCCCACCCCTACAGAATGAGCAGTTCTTC
CASSPPLQNEQFF
>-|TRBJ2-4|TRBV27|TRBD1
TGTGCCAGCAGCCGAAGACAGGGGGTGGTTGACATTCAGTACTTC
CASSRRQGVVDIQYF
>-|TRBJ2-5|TRBV4-3|TRBD1
TGCGCCAGCAGCCAATCGTATCAGGGGGCTGGAGAGACCCAGTACTTC
CASSQSYQGAGETQYF
>once|TRBJ2-1|TRBV7-9|TRBD2
TGTGCCAGCAGAACTAGCGGGGATCGAGTTTACAATGAGCAGTTCTTC
CASRTSGDRVYNEQFF
>-|TRBJ2-7|TRBV30|TRBD2
TGTGCCTGGAGTGTACGCCGACTAGCGGGAGGCTACGAGCAGTACTTC
CAWSVRRLAGGYEQYF
>once|TRBJ2-7|TRBV5-6|TRBD2
TGTGCCAGCAGCTTGTGGCTAGCGGGAACTACCTACGAGCAGTACTTC
CASSLWLAGTTYEQYF
>-|TRBJ2-5|TRBV5-4|TRBD2
TGTGCCAGCAGCTTGGGCCTAGCGGGGGGAGAGGAGACCCAGTACTTC
CASSLGLAGGEETQYF
>-|TRBJ1-2|TRBV28|-
TGTGCCAGCAGTCCCAACCAGGGGTTTAGCTATGGCTACACCTTC
CASSPNQGFSYGYTF
>once|TRBJ2-7|TRBV4-2|TRBD2
TGTGCCAGCAGCCAGACCCCGGGACTAGCGGGAGTCGGGTCCTACGAGCAGTACTTC
CASSQTPGLAGVGSYEQYF
>-|TRBJ1-1|TRBV19|TRBD1
TGTGCCAGTAGTACGACAGGGGCCAAGATCACTGAAGCTTTCTTT
CASSTTGAKITEAFF
>-|TRBJ1-2|TRBV6-5|-
TGTGCCAGCAGTTACCCCGGGAATGGCTACACCTTC
CASSYPGNGYTF
>-|TRBJ1-5|TRBV14|-
TGTGCCAGCAGCCATCCTGGGGGCAGGACTAGCAATCAGCCCCAGCATTTT
CASSHPGGRTSNQPQHF
>-|TRBJ2-3|TRBV18|-
TGTGCCAGCTCACCACGGACAAGCACAGATACGCAGTATTTT
CASSPRTSTDTQYF
>-|TRBJ2-3|TRBV6-1|-
TGTGCCAGCAGTGACTTCAGGGGATTTAGCACAGATACGCAGTATTTT
CASSDFRGFSTDTQYF
>-|TRBJ2-3|TRBV18|TRBD2
TGTGCCAGCTCACCACGACTAGCGACTAGCACAGATACGCAGTATTTT
CASSPRLATSTDTQYF
>-|TRBJ2-7|TRBV30|TRBD1
TGTGCCTGGAGTCTGCCTAGACAGGGGTTCTACGAGCAGTACTTC
CAWSLPRQGFYEQYF
>-|TRBJ2-2|TRBV9|-
TGTGCCAGCAGCGTATTTGACGGACAAACCGGGGAGCTGTTTTTT
CASSVFDGQTGELFF
>-|TRBJ2-7|TRBV29-1|-
TGCAGCGTTGAAGTCGGAGCGAGATACGAGCAGTACTTC
CSVEVGARYEQYF
>-|TRBJ2-1|TRBV2|TRBD2
TGTGCCAGCCGCACCGCCTCTACTAGCGTGAATGAGCAGTTCTTC
CASRTASTSVNEQFF
>-|TRBJ2-1|TRBV2|TRBD2
TGTGCCAGCGGGACTAGCGGGGGCCGATACAATGAGCAGTTCTTC
CASGTSGGRYNEQFF
>-|TRBJ1-2|TRBV19|-
TGTGCCAGTAGTCGGGGGGGTGGCTACACCTTC
CASSRGGGYTF
>-|TRBJ1-1|TRBV19|-
TGTGCCAGTAGCGCGGGCCGCGCAACTGAAGCTTTCTTT
CASSAGRATEAFF
>-|TRBJ2-7|TRBV4-1|TRBD1
TGCGCCAGCAGCCCCCCGGGACAGCTCCTCGGGCAGTACTTC
CASSPPGQLLGQYF
>-|TRBJ1-2|TRBV30|-
TGTGCCTGGAGTGTAACGCGGGGGCTCGCTGGCTACACCTTC
CAWSVTRGLAGYTF
>-|TRBJ2-3|TRBV2|TRBD1
TGTGCCAGCAGTCGACAGGGGGTCGGGACAGATACGCAGTATTTT
CASSRQGVGTDTQYF
>-|TRBJ2-2|TRBV25-1|-
TGTGCCAGCTGCTTCGGGGTCGGGGAGCTGTTTTTT
CASCFGVGELFF
>-|TRBJ2-4|TRBV28|TRBD2
TGTGCCAGCACCCTGGGGGGGGTAGCCAAAAACATTCAGTACTTC
CASTLGGVAKNIQYF
>-|TRBJ2-3|TRBV9|-
TGTGCCAGCAGCTTTGGACTATCCAGCGGGTATGCAGATACGCAGTATTTT
CASSFGLSSGYADTQYF
>once|TRBJ2-7|TRBV5-4|-
TGTGCCAGCAGCTTGGAGCCCGTCTCCTACGAGCAGTACTTC
CASSLEPVSYEQYF
>-|TRBJ2-2|TRBV6-4|TRBD2
TGTGCCAGCAGTGACTCCAGCGGGGGGGCGGACACCGGGGAGCTGTTTTTT
CASSDSSGGADTGELFF
>few|TRBJ2-4|TRBV6-1|TRBD2
TGTGCCAGCAGTGAAGGCGGCGGGGGGCAGAACATTCAGTACTTC
CASSEGGGGQNIQYF
>-|TRBJ2-1|TRBV27|TRBD2
TGTGCCAGCAGACGGACTAGCGGGTCTAACAATGAGCAGTTCTTC
CASRRTSGSNNEQFF
>-|TRBJ1-4|TRBV6-1|-
TGTGCCAGCAGTGTAACGGGAGGGGGTGAAAAACTGTTTTTT
CASSVTGGGEKLFF
>-|TRBJ1-1|TRBV5-1|-
TGCGCCAGCAGCCCCCCTGGTCGGAGGAGCACTGAAGCTTTCTTT
CASSPPGRRSTEAFF
>-|TRBJ2-5|TRBV27|-
TGTGCCAGCAGTTTATCCGGTCGAAAAGAGACCCAGTACTTC
CASSLSGRKETQYF
>once|TRBJ2-5|TRBV4-1|TRBD2
TGCGCCAGCAGCCAAGGGCCTAGCGGGGCGGGGGAGACCCAGTACTTC
CASSQGPSGAGETQYF
>-|TRBJ2-3|TRBV29-1|-
TGCAGCGCCGCTTCGGGCAGGGGCACAGATACGCAGTATTTT
CSAASGRGTDTQYF
>-|TRBJ2-2|TRBV4-3|TRBD1
TGCGCCAGCAGCCAAGATTCAGGGGGCGGCGGGGAGCTGTTTTTT
CASSQDSGGGGELFF
>-|TRBJ1-5|TRBV28|-
TGTGCCAGCAGACAGGGACACAGTAATCAGCCCCAGCATTTT
CASRQGHSNQPQHF
>-|TRBJ2-7|TRBV5-6|TRBD1
TGTGCCAGCAGCCAGATTGACAGGGGAACCTACGAGCAGTACTTC
CASSQIDRGTYEQYF
>-|TRBJ2-3|TRBV30|TRBD2
TGTGCCTGTAGCGGGGGGGGACCAGATACGCAGTATTTT
CACSGGGPDTQYF